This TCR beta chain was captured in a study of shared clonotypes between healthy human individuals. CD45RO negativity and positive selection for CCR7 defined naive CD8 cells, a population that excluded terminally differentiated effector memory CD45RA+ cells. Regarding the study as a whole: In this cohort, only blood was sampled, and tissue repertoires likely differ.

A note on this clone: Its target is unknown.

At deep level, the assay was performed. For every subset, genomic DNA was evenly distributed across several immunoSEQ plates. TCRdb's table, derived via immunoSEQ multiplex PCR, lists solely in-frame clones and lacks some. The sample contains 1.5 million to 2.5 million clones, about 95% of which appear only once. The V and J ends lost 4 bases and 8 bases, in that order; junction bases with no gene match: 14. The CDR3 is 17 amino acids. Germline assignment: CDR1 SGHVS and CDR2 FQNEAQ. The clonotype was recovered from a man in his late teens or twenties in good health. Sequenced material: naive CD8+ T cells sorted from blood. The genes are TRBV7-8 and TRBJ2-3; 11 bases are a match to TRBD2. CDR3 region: CASSWELAGDLWRTQYF. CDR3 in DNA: TGTGCCAGCAGCTGGGAACTAGCGGGGGACCTTTGGCGTACGCAGTATTTT.